This T cell receptor beta chain was identified in a study of CD8 T cells in ankylosing spondylitis. The TCR beta libraries were generated through quantitative 5'-RACE incorporating molecular barcodes. TCRdb independently ran MiXCR on the 5' RACE reads; one entry per CDR3 protein. The data show 200,000 to 250,000 distinct CDR3 sequences, with roughly a tenth seen just once and over 20% held by the top ten. Overall study results and limits: Peripheral blood samples showed relatively rare disease-linked clones, and these clones were CD8+. Disease-linked clones reportedly concentrated significantly in matched ankylosing spondylitis synovial fluid. It appeared that ankylosing spondylitis blood was characterized by a TCR beta motif of several highly homologous variants.

This clonotype has more than one count but fewer than ten. Antigen: not known. Sample: blood, either unsorted or a sorted T cell fraction (not recorded which). The receptor was derived from a male donor with ankylosing spondylitis or in good health (not recorded which).

DNA of the CDR3: TGCGCCAGCAGCCCTTCAGCGGGGGGGAGCACAGATACGCAGTATTTT. The encoded protein is CASSPSAGGSTDTQYF. This chain joins TRBV5-1 and TRBJ2-3; 10 nucleotides line up with TRBD2. The V segment lost 4 bases and the J segment 0 bases; nucleotides outside the gene matches: 5. CDR3 size: 16 residues. The germline V gene has CDR1 SGHRS and CDR2 YFSETQ. The whole variable domain, remainder taken from reference TRBV5-1 and TRBJ2-3, is KAGVTQTPRYLIKTRGQQVTLSCSPISGHRSVSWYQQTPGQGLQFLFEYFSETQRNKGNFPGRFSGRQFSNSRSEMNVSTLELGDSALYLCASSPSAGGSTDTQYFGPGTRLTVL.